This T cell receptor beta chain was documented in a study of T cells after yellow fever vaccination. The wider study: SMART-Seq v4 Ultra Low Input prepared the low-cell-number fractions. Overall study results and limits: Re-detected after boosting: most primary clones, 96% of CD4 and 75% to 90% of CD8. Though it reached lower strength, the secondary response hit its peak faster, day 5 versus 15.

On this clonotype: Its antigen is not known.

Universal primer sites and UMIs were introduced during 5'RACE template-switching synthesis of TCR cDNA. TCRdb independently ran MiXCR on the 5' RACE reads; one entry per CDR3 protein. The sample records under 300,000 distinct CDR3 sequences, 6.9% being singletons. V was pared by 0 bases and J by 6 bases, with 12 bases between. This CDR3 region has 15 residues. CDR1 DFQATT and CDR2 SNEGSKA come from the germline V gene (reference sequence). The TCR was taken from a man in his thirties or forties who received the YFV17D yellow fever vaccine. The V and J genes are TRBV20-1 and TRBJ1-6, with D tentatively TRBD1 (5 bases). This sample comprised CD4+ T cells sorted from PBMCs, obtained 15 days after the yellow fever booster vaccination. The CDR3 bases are TGCAGTGCTAGAGACTATGACAGATTTAATTCACCCCTCCACTTT. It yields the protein CSARDYDRFNSPLHF.